A single sample is the source of the 19 T cell receptor beta chains below, sequenced in a study of tumor and adjacent non-tumor tissue in lung cancer. Three rounds of nested PCR, following a modified ARM-PCR protocol, produced the TCRbeta library. TCRdb called the multiplex PCR reads again in MiXCR, with one record for every CDR3 protein. The sample lists about 98,000 distinct CDR3 sequences; roughly 78% were seen once. RNA was extracted from bulk tissue without any cell sorting. More than 3 cm separated this lung sample from the edge of the tumor. The sequenced sample was distant non-tumor lung tissue. These receptors originate from a man in his sixties with small cell lung cancer.

This rearrangement joins TRBV12-3 or TRBV12-4 to TRBJ1-2; D might be TRBD1 (6 bases). The CDR3 has 13 residues. The ends were cut back, 4 bases at V and 7 bases at J, with 13 bases in the middle. In DNA form, the CDR3 reads TGTGCCAGCAGTTATAGGGGGGCAGGTGGCTACACCTTC. Its protein is CASSYRGAGGYTF.

This clonotype showed up just a few times. The rearrangement joins TRBV20-1 to TRBJ1-2, with 7 bases lining up with TRBD1. There are 13 residues in the CDR3. CDR1 and CDR2 from the germline V gene are DFQATT and SNEGSKA (reference sequence). J lost 6 bases, V lost 7 bases, and 11 bases had no gene match. The CDR3 nucleotides are TGCAGTGTCCCATTAGGGGGACAGAATGGCTACACCTTC. Translation: CSVPLGGQNGYTF.

The chain employs TRBV6-2 or TRBV6-3 and TRBJ1-2, with D hard to call. The germline gives CDR1 MNHEY, CDR2 SVGEGT. V was clipped by 4 bases and J by 8 bases, with 14 bases between them. The CDR3 loop spans 13 amino acids. CDR3 coding DNA: TGTGCCAGCAGTTCGATTGGGGTTGCCGGCTACACCTTC. It specifies CASSSIGVAGYTF.

Comment on this clonotype: The junction does not match germline at one end; this may be a read error. The chain combines TRBV11-2 with TRBJ2-1; D may be TRBD2 (5 bases). Germline assignment: CDR1 SGHAT and CDR2 FQNNGV. The CDR3 is 16 residues long. The CDR3 is CVSSVSLLEGDNEQFF. DNA of the CDR3: TGTGTCAGCAGCGTATCTTTACTAGAGGGAGATAATGAGCAGTTCTTC. Complete variable domain (other parts from reference TRBV11-2 and TRBJ2-1): EAGVAQSPRYKIIEKRQSVAFWCNPISGHATLYWYQQILGQGPKLLIQFQNNGVVDDSQLPKDRFSAERLKGVDSTLKIQPAKLEDSAVYLCVSSVSLLEGDNEQFFGPGTRLTVL.

Notes on this clonotype: An end of the junction differs from the germline gene, which may be a read error. V and J are TRBV11-2 and TRBJ2-7, with no clear D. This CDR3 spans 14 amino acids. Looked up from germline, CDR1 is SGHAT and CDR2 is FQNNGV. DNA for the CDR3: TGTACCAGCAGCTTACGGCCAGCATCCTACGAGCAGTACTTC. It encodes CTSSLRPASYEQYF.

In this sample, this clonotype turned up a few times. Mismatch with germline at one junction end may stem from a read error. V usage is TRBV10-3 and J usage is TRBJ1-1; 7 nucleotides align to TRBD1. Germline V CDR1 and CDR2: ENHRY, SYGVKD. This CDR3 is 13 amino acids long. CDR3 sequence: CAIRGRDSDEALF. CDR3 nucleotide sequence: TGTGCCATCAGGGGGAGGGACAGCGACGAAGCTTTATTT.

As to this clonotype: The germline gene is not matched at one end of the junction; a read error may be the cause. V is TRBV5-1 and J is TRBJ2-2; D unclear. This CDR3 contains 11 residues. Germline V gene lookup returns CDR1 SGHRS and CDR2 YFSETQ. CDR3 nucleotide sequence: TGTACCAGCAGTGGGACCGGGGAGCTGTTTTTT. The encoded protein is CTSSGTGELFF.

Concerning this clonotype: Since no conserved phenylalanine or tryptophan closes the CDR3, a read error is the likely cause. DNA for the CDR3: TGTGTCAACAGTGAAAATTATTCAAGCGAGCAGTACTAC. The encoded protein is CVNSENYSSEQYY. The chain recombines TRBV6-1 with TRBJ2-7; D gene uncertain. CDR1 and CDR2 from the germline V gene are MNHNS and SASEGT. CDR3 size: 13 residues.

In the case of this clonotype: This CDR3 is missing its conserved last phenylalanine or tryptophan, likely due to a read error. The chain combines TRBV10-2 with TRBJ1-2; D gene uncertain. Deletions cut 3 bases from V and 7 bases from J, with 12 bases between. The germline V gene has CDR1 WSHSY and CDR2 SAAADI. This CDR3 has 13 residues. CDR3 protein: CASSDSMGIGYTS. CDR3 sequence (DNA): TGCGCCAGCAGTGACTCAATGGGGATTGGCTACACCTCC.

This clonotype appeared once. This rearrangement joins TRBV4-2 to TRBJ2-2; a possible D gene is TRBD2 (5 bases). Germline assignment: CDR1 LGHNA and CDR2 YNFKEQ. CDR3 size: 15 residues. V was pared by 8 bases and J by 7 bases, with 20 bases between. CDR3 coding DNA: TGTGCCAGCGAACTAGTGGGAGATGATAGCGGGGAGCTGTTTTTT. This codes for CASELVGDDSGELFF.

Note on this clonotype: This may be a read error: a much more frequent sequence differs by one nucleotide. The rearrangement joins TRBV24-1 to TRBJ2-1; 7 nucleotides agree with TRBD1. V trimming: 3 bases; J trimming: 4 bases; junction bases outside the gene matches: 8. This CDR3 has 16 amino acids. Germline V gene sequence: CDR1 KGHDR, CDR2 SFDVKD. The CDR3 nucleotides read TGTGCCACCAGTGATCCCCGCAGGGGGACGTACAATGAGCAGTTCTTC. The encoded protein is CATSDPRRGTYNEQFF.

The J gene is TRBJ2-5, the V gene TRBV6-5; 8 bases align to TRBD2. J was trimmed by 4 bases and V by 7 bases; bases with no gene match: 14. The CDR3 is 16 residues long. Germline-derived CDR1 and CDR2 are MNHEY and SVGAGI. CDR3 nucleotide sequence: TGTGCCAGCAATTGCTCGGGGGGGGCGCCCCGAGAGACCCAGTACTTC. Its protein is CASNCSGGAPRETQYF.

This clonotype appeared a few times. A much larger clone is a single base away; this may be a read error. The rearrangement links TRBV6-1 to TRBJ1-2; D is perhaps TRBD1 (5 bases). Germline values: CDR1 MNHNS, CDR2 SASEGT. The V and J ends lost 7 bases and 4 bases respectively, with 13 bases between them. This CDR3 has 13 residues. The CDR3 DNA reads as TGTGCCAGCACATTGACAGTTATCTATGGCTACACCTTC. As protein: CASTLTVIYGYTF.

A remark on this clonotype: The conserved closing phenylalanine or tryptophan is absent in this CDR3, likely reflecting a read error. The rearrangement uses TRBV6-2 or TRBV6-3 and TRBJ2-3; D is possibly TRBD1 or TRBD2 (5 bases each). Deletions cut 1 base from V and 0 bases from J, with 14 bases between. The germline CDR1 and CDR2 sequences are MNHEY and SVGEGT. The CDR3 loop spans 17 amino acids. The CDR3 DNA follows: TGTGCCAGCAGTTACTTGACCCGGGACCGAAGCACAGATACGCAGTATATT. Translation gives CASSYLTRDRSTDTQYI.

In the case of this clonotype: One end of the junction fails to match germline, which may point to a read error. This chain connects TRBV5-1 to TRBJ2-1; D possibly corresponds to TRBD1 (6 bases). Germline CDR1 is SGHRS and CDR2 is YFSETQ. The CDR3 covers 15 residues. The CDR3 is CVNSLGAPEANEQFF. CDR3 in DNA: TGTGTCAACAGCTTGGGGGCCCCGGAAGCCAATGAGCAGTTCTTC.

The V and J genes are TRBV11-3 and TRBJ2-1; D is possibly TRBD2 (6 bases). This CDR3 region has 14 residues. V was pared by 4 bases and J by 14 bases, with 21 bases between. Germline V gives CDR1 SGHNT, CDR2 YENEEA. In DNA, the CDR3 is TGTGCCAGCAGCTCACGCGGGATAGACAATGAAGAGTTCTTC. Its translation: CASSSRGIDNEEFF.

This clonotype was counted a single time. The conserved final phenylalanine or tryptophan is absent from the CDR3, which likely points to a read error. The DNA is omitted, as the CDR3 cannot be located on it reliably, and the CDR3 follows TCRdb's listing. The chain recombines TRBV4-1 with TRBJ1-5. The germline CDR1 and CDR2 sequences are MGHRA and YSYEKL. The CDR3 contains 13 residues when both ends are counted. The CDR3 here is CACTQGMSQPQHL.

A word on this clonotype: Its ends do not fully match the called genes, so a read error is possible. The rearrangement joins TRBV11-2 to TRBJ2-3; D may match TRBD1 or TRBD2 (5 bases each). Germline lookup yields CDR1 SGHAT and CDR2 FQNNGV. This CDR3 is 14 amino acids long. The CDR3 DNA follows: TGTACCAGCAACTCATGGGGGTCCACAGATACGCAGTATTTT. This codes for CTSNSWGSTDTQYF.

By frequency in the sample, this clonotype is medium-sized. The chain uses TRBV29-1 and TRBJ2-3, with 10 positions matching TRBD2. This CDR3 contains 16 residues. CDR1 is SQVTM and CDR2 is ANQGSEA in the germline V gene. The V and J ends lost 4 bases and 6 bases, in that order; junction bases with no gene match: 13. The CDR3 here is CSVASGRASFADTQYF. The CDR3 region has the DNA TGCAGCGTTGCGAGCGGGAGGGCCTCCTTTGCGGATACGCAGTATTTT.